These 32 T cell receptor beta chains were sequenced from one sample in a study of shared clonotypes between healthy human individuals. Sequencing was performed with immunoSEQ multiplex PCR; in TCRdb, only in-frame clones are kept and a portion is missing. The data hold a few hundred thousand clones, with around 87% observed a single time. Sequencing was done on a sample of memory CD8+ T cells sorted from blood. Subset indicated: CD45RO+ cells pooled with CCR7-negative TemRA cells. The receptors were sampled from a man between 18 and 35 years old in good health.

CDR3 sequence: CASSSVDGTQYF. The CDR3 region has the DNA TGTGCCAGCAGCTCCGTGGACGGGACCCAGTACTTC. The chain couples TRBV7-9 to TRBJ2-5; no firm D call. CDR1 SEHNR and CDR2 FQNEAQ come from the germline V gene (reference sequence). The CDR3 spans 12 residues. With 4 bases removed from V and 7 bases from J, the gap between germline ends came to 10 bases.

The chain links TRBV12-5 to TRBJ2-3; no clear D gene. Germline assignment: CDR1 LGHNT and CDR2 FRNRAP. CDR3 length: 14 amino acids. The V gene lost 7 bases and the J gene lost 4 bases, with 15 bases spanning the gap. The chain's CDR3 is CASASVGLSDTQYF. The CDR3 coding sequence is TGTGCTAGTGCTTCGGTCGGGTTATCAGATACGCAGTATTTT.

V and J are TRBV4-1 and TRBJ1-1; D gene unclear. The germline gives CDR1 MGHRA, CDR2 YSYEKL. The CDR3 loop spans 17 amino acids. Between the trimmed V and J ends, which lost 0 bases and 3 bases, there was a span of 17 bases. The CDR3 DNA sequence: TGCGCCAGCAGCCAAGAGCCAGCCCCCGTGGTGTACACTGAAGCTTTCTTT. The encoded protein is CASSQEPAPVVYTEAFF.

The chain links TRBV4-3 to TRBJ1-1; D remains ambiguous. Trimming removed 1 base at V and 0 bases at J, with 12 bases between. This CDR3 region has 16 residues. Germline V gene data show CDR1 as LGHNA and CDR2 as YSLEER. The CDR3: CASSQGSGIMNTEAFF. The CDR3 bases are TGCGCCAGCAGCCAAGGATCTGGGATCATGAACACTGAAGCTTTCTTT.

V is TRBV5-6 and J is TRBJ1-1; D is ambiguous. The ends were cut back, 4 bases at V and 10 bases at J, with 20 bases in the middle. The CDR3 covers 14 residues. Germline V gene data show CDR1 as SGHDT and CDR2 as YYEEEE. As DNA, the CDR3 is TGTGCCAGCAGCCCACCTTTCTGGGCGGGTGCAGCTTTCTTT. Amino acids: CASSPPFWAGAAFF. The full variable domain, completed using reference TRBV5-6 and TRBJ1-1, is DAGVTQSPTHLIKTRGQQVTLRCSPKSGHDTVSWYQQALGQGPQFIFQYYEEEERQRGNFPDRFSGHQFPNYSSELNVNALLLGDSALYLCASSPPFWAGAAFFGQGTRLTVV.

V is TRBV11-2 and J is TRBJ2-7, with 10 bases lining up with TRBD1. CDR3 length: 16 amino acids. J lost 3 bases, V lost 1 base, and 6 bases had no gene match. The germline gives CDR1 SGHAT, CDR2 FQNNGV. In nucleotides, the CDR3 is TGTGCCAGCAGCTTAGGAGCCGGGACAGGGGTCTACGAGCAGTACTTC. Amino acids: CASSLGAGTGVYEQYF.

The chain joins TRBV5-4 to TRBJ2-1; possibly TRBD1 for D (5 bases). CDR1 is SGHNT, CDR2 YYREEE, per germline (reference sequence). V lost 3 bases, J lost 5 bases, and 12 bases lay in between. The CDR3 is 14 residues long. The CDR3 spells CASSWGKGHNEQFF. In nucleotides, the CDR3 is TGTGCCAGCAGCTGGGGCAAGGGGCACAATGAGCAGTTCTTC.

This chain joins TRBV5-6 and TRBJ2-1; D possibly matches TRBD1 or TRBD2 (6 bases each). The CDR3 loop spans 15 amino acids. The germline V gene has CDR1 SGHDT and CDR2 YYEEEE. Trimming pared 0 bases from V and 7 bases from J, leaving 14 bases between. CDR3 DNA sequence: TGTGCCAGCAGCTTGGGCGGAGGGGGAGCGAATGAGCAGTTCTTC. Amino acid sequence: CASSLGGGGANEQFF.

The chain employs TRBV6-1 and TRBJ2-7; no firm D call. V was pared by 2 bases and J by 2 bases, with 10 bases between. The germline V gene has CDR1 MNHNS and CDR2 SASEGT. There are 14 residues in the CDR3. The CDR3 DNA follows: TGTGCCAGCAGTGAACCCAAAGGGACCTACGAGCAGTACTTC. Translation: CASSEPKGTYEQYF.

This clone has only a few counts. The chain uses TRBV4-3 and TRBJ2-1; 9 bases are a match to TRBD2. J gave up 3 bases and V 0 bases, and 3 bases lay outside the gene matches. Germline V lookup: CDR1 LGHNA, CDR2 YSLEER. The CDR3 sequence is 16 residues long. Here the CDR3 reads CASSQEGTSLYNEQFF. Here the CDR3 DNA reads TGCGCCAGCAGCCAAGAGGGGACTAGCCTCTACAATGAGCAGTTCTTC.

This CDR3 reads CASSYIGTGDDEQYF. The CDR3 DNA is TGTGCCAGCAGTTATATCGGGACAGGGGACGACGAGCAGTACTTC. The rearrangement joins TRBV27 to TRBJ2-7, with 10 bases matching TRBD1. The CDR3 sequence is 15 residues long. Germline lookup yields CDR1 MNHEY and CDR2 SMNVEV (reference sequence). The ends lost 4 bases at V and 5 bases at J; junction bases unmatched: 8.

The V gene is TRBV7-9, the J gene TRBJ1-4; D remains unclear. Looked up from germline, CDR1 is SEHNR and CDR2 is FQNEAQ (reference sequence). Trimming shortened V by 2 bases and J by 0 bases, and 4 bases separated the two germline ends. The CDR3 consists of 14 residues. CDR3: CASSLRATNEKLFF. The CDR3 region has the DNA TGTGCCAGCAGCTTAAGGGCAACTAATGAAAAACTGTTTTTT.

The chain links TRBV28 to TRBJ2-4, with D perhaps TRBD1 (6 bases). Germline loops: CDR1 MDHEN, CDR2 SYDVKM. The CDR3 has 15 amino acids. The V end was cut by 3 bases, the J end by 12 bases, with 21 bases between. CDR3 in DNA: TGTGCCAGCAGTTTTGGGACCACTGGGACATTACCTCAGTACTTC. Translation gives CASSFGTTGTLPQYF.

J is TRBJ2-2 and V is TRBV11-2; D ambiguous. The CDR3 runs 13 residues. The V end lost 1 base, the J end lost 6 bases, and 6 bases lay between the germline ends. Germline V gene lookup returns CDR1 SGHAT and CDR2 FQNNGV. CDR3 nucleotides: TGTGCCAGCAGCTTAGTAGGACCCGGGGAGCTGTTTTTT. It specifies CASSLVGPGELFF.

V gene TRBV10-3 combines with J gene TRBJ1-1, with 7 bases aligning to TRBD1. Germline V gene lookup returns CDR1 ENHRY and CDR2 SYGVKD. Unmatched junction bases numbered 4, after V lost 0 bases and J lost 6 bases. The length of the CDR3 is 14 residues. CDR3 in amino acids: CAISESGGTAEAFF. DNA of the CDR3: TGTGCCATCAGTGAGTCCGGGGGGACAGCTGAAGCTTTCTTT.

This clone was seen just once. The chain couples TRBV13 to TRBJ2-1; D perhaps matches TRBD1 (5 bases). The germline V gene encodes CDR1 PRHDT and CDR2 FYEKMQ (reference sequence). The CDR3 has 14 residues. Trimming shortened V by 5 bases and J by 6 bases, and 14 bases separated the two germline ends. CDR3 coding DNA: TGTGCCAGCAGCACTATGAACCAGGGCAATGAGCAGTTCTTC. Translation gives CASSTMNQGNEQFF.

The chain employs TRBV11-2 and TRBJ2-7; no definite D call. V was trimmed by 0 bases and J by 1 base, leaving 13 bases between them. This CDR3 contains 16 residues. The germline V gene has CDR1 SGHAT and CDR2 FQNNGV. The CDR3 nucleotides read TGTGCCAGCAGCTTAGAGGGCCTCTTGGGGTCCTACGAGCAGTACTTC. It codes for CASSLEGLLGSYEQYF.

The chain links TRBV4-2 to TRBJ2-2, with 10 nucleotides matching TRBD1. The CDR3 contains 18 residues. V trimming: 3 bases; J trimming: 5 bases; junction bases outside the gene matches: 12. Germline values: CDR1 LGHNA, CDR2 YNFKEQ. The CDR3, as DNA: TGTGCCAGCAGCCAGGGGACAGGGGAGAGGTCCAAGACCGGGGAGCTGTTTTTT. It codes for CASSQGTGERSKTGELFF.

CDR3 loop: CASSQVAETSYEQYF. Written as DNA, the CDR3 is TGCGCCAGCAGCCAAGTGGCAGAGACCTCCTACGAGCAGTACTTC. V usage is TRBV4-1 and J usage is TRBJ2-7; D call uncertain. Germline-derived CDR1 and CDR2 are MGHRA and YSYEKL. The CDR3 is 15 residues long. The V end lost 1 base, the J end lost 0 bases, and 10 bases lay between the germline ends.

This clone was observed once. This chain links TRBV7-4 with TRBJ2-7; D tentatively fits TRBD1 or TRBD2 (5 bases each). With 8 bases removed from V and 5 bases from J, the gap between germline ends came to 13 bases. CDR1 SGHVT and CDR2 SQSDAQ come from the germline V gene. The CDR3 runs to 12 residues. CDR3 nucleotide sequence: TGTGCCAGCCGGGACCGCTTCGACGAGCAGTACTTC. Its protein is CASRDRFDEQYF.

The J gene is TRBJ1-1, the V gene TRBV7-8; no firm D call. With 3 bases removed from V and 7 bases from J, the gap between germline ends came to 12 bases. Looked up from germline, CDR1 is SGHVS and CDR2 is FQNEAQ. The CDR3 is 13 amino acids. CDR3 amino acids: CASSLGGSNEAFF. The CDR3 nucleotides are TGTGCCAGCAGCTTGGGTGGATCAAATGAAGCTTTCTTT.

The CDR3 reads CASSLYSGLNTEAFF. For the CDR3, the DNA is TGTGCCAGCAGTTTATACTCAGGCTTGAACACTGAAGCTTTCTTT. The chain couples TRBV27 to TRBJ1-1; no reliable D call. V lost 1 base and J 0 bases, leaving 9 bases between the germline ends. CDR1 is MNHEY, CDR2 SMNVEV, per germline (reference sequence). The length of the CDR3 is 15 residues.

V usage is TRBV28 and J usage is TRBJ2-7; the match to TRBD1 covers 9 bases. The CDR3 has 15 residues. CDR1 is MDHEN, CDR2 SYDVKM, per germline. Losses at the gene ends were 5 bases for V and 4 bases for J; bases not matched to a gene: 9. DNA of the CDR3: TGTGCCAGCAGTCTCCGGGGACAGGGAATGTACGAGCAGTACTTC. Amino acids: CASSLRGQGMYEQYF.

The genes are TRBV27 and TRBJ2-7; no firm D call. This CDR3 is built from 13 residues. V was shortened by 3 bases and J by 1 base, with 7 bases between the two germline ends. Germline loops: CDR1 MNHEY, CDR2 SMNVEV (reference sequence). The CDR3 spells CASSFTRSYEQYF. The CDR3 coding sequence is TGTGCCAGCAGTTTCACCAGATCCTACGAGCAGTACTTC.

This clone was seen once. The chain has TRBV7-6 and TRBJ1-2; D is possibly TRBD1 (5 bases). The ends were cut back, 5 bases at V and 6 bases at J, with 16 bases in the middle. The CDR3 spans 14 residues. Germline CDR1 and CDR2: SGHVS and FNYEAQ. CDR3 loop: CASSPGGARDGYTF. CDR3 in DNA: TGTGCCAGCAGCCCCGGAGGGGCGAGAGATGGCTACACCTTC.

V gene TRBV5-4 combines with J gene TRBJ2-7; TRBD1 matches at 7 bases. The CDR3 is 14 residues long. The germline V gene encodes CDR1 SGHNT and CDR2 YYREEE (reference sequence). The V and J ends lost 5 bases and 2 bases, in that order; junction bases with no gene match: 7. The CDR3 region has the DNA TGTGCCAGCAGGGAGACAGGGCCTCCCTACGAGCAGTACTTC. As protein: CASRETGPPYEQYF. Filled out from reference TRBV5-4 and TRBJ2-7, the complete variable domain reads ETGVTQSPTHLIKTRGQQVTLRCSSQSGHNTVSWYQQALGQGPQFIFQYYREEENGRGNFPPRFSGLQFPNYSSELNVNALELDDSALYLCASRETGPPYEQYFGPGTRLTVT.

The genes are TRBV19 and TRBJ2-5, with TRBD2 matching 9 bases. The V gene end was trimmed by 4 bases and the J gene end by 2 bases; junction bases not matched to a gene: 11. This CDR3 is 17 amino acids long. Germline lookup yields CDR1 LNHDA and CDR2 SQIVND (reference sequence). This CDR3 is CASSSGLGREGQETQYF. CDR3 sequence (DNA): TGTGCCAGTAGTAGCGGCCTGGGGCGGGAGGGTCAAGAGACCCAGTACTTC. Using reference TRBV19 and TRBJ2-5 for the parts outside the CDR3, the full variable domain is DGGITQSPKYLFRKEGQNVTLSCEQNLNHDAMYWYRQDPGQGLRLIYYSQIVNDFQKGDIAEGYSVSREKKESFPLTVTSAQKNPTAFYLCASSSGLGREGQETQYFGPGTRLLVL.

This rearrangement joins TRBV7-9 to TRBJ2-7; 8 bases fit TRBD2. The CDR3 is 17 residues long. The V and J ends lost 3 bases and 3 bases, in that order; junction bases with no gene match: 13. Germline CDR1 reads SEHNR; CDR2 reads FQNEAQ (reference sequence). In nucleotides, the CDR3 is TGTGCCAGCAGCTTTGGAGTAGCGGGGAGCCAATTCTACGAGCAGTACTTC. This translates into CASSFGVAGSQFYEQYF.

The J gene is TRBJ2-5, the V gene TRBV27; 13 bases line up with TRBD2. The J segment lost 5 bases and the V segment lost 0 bases, leaving 3 bases of the junction unmatched. Germline loops: CDR1 MNHEY, CDR2 SMNVEV (reference sequence). This CDR3 comprises 16 residues. CDR3 bases: TGTGCCAGCAGTTTATCAGGACTAGCGGGAGTGGAGACCCAGTACTTC. Protein sequence: CASSLSGLAGVETQYF.

CDR3: CASSPGFNSPLHF. In nucleotides, the CDR3 is TGTGCCAGCAGCCCAGGGTTTAATTCACCCCTCCACTTT. The chain employs TRBV7-9 and TRBJ1-6; perhaps TRBD1 as D (5 bases). There are 13 residues in the CDR3. Per germline, CDR1 SEHNR and CDR2 FQNEAQ (reference sequence). The V end was cut by 5 bases, the J end by 6 bases, with 8 bases between.

The chain recombines TRBV15 with TRBJ1-4, with D possibly being TRBD1 (5 bases). This CDR3 comprises 14 residues. Trimming cost V 3 bases and J 6 bases, with 11 bases left between them. The V gene's germline CDR1 is LNHNV and CDR2 YYDKDF (reference sequence). The CDR3 nucleotides are TGTGCCACCAGCAGCGACGGGGGATATGAAAAACTGTTTTTT. This sequence encodes CATSSDGGYEKLFF.

The chain couples TRBV9 to TRBJ1-3; TRBD1 matches 7 bases. From germline, CDR1 is SGDLS and CDR2 YYNGEE. Trimming took 0 bases from V and 2 from J; bases not matched to a gene: 5. The CDR3 is 16 residues long. The CDR3 coding sequence is TGTGCCAGCAGCGTAGACGACAGGGTGGCTGGAAACACCATATATTTT. It codes for CASSVDDRVAGNTIYF.